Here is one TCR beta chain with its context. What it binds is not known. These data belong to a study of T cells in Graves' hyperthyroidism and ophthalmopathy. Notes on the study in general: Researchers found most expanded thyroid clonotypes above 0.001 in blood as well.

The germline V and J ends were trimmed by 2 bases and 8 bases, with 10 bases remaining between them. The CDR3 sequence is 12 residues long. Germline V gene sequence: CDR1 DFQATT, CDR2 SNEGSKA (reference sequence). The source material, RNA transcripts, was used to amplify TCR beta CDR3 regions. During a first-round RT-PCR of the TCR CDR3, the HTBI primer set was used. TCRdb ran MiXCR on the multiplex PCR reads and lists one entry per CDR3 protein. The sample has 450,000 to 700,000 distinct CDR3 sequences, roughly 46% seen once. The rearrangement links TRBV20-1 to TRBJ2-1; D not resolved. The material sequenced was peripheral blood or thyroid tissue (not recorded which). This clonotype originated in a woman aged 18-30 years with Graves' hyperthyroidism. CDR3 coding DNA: TGCAGTGCTAGAAGATACGGCGATGAGCAGTTCTTC. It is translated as CSARRYGDEQFF.